This T cell receptor (beta chain) is drawn from a study of Graves' ophthalmopathy and Graves' hyperthyroidism. Study information: Untreated patients at initial diagnosis provided peripheral blood.

As the starting material, over 9.5 ml of fresh peripheral blood yielded the PBMCs. This clonotype was recorded at least ten times. Its antigen is undetermined. Notes on the study in general: Blood samples also showed most expanded thyroid clonotypes exceeding 0.001 frequency.

Amplifying from RNA transcripts, the study obtained TCR beta CDR3 regions. The workflow started with a first-round RT-PCR run with HTBI primers and then moved on to a second-round multiplex PCR. TCRdb used MiXCR to reprocess the multiplex PCR reads, holding one entry per CDR3 protein. The sample holds about 620,000 distinct CDR3 sequences, 20% to 25% seen once. V shed 1 base, J shed 2 bases, and the junction held 1 base outside the gene matches. CDR3 size: 14 residues. Germline lookup yields CDR1 DFQATT and CDR2 SNEGSKA (reference sequence). The gene calls are TRBV20-1 and TRBJ2-5, with TRBD2 matching over 10 bases. The material sequenced was peripheral blood. The TCR comes from a woman aged 18 to 35 with stable Graves' hyperthyroidism. Some clones in this sample may be carry-over from other donors' samples. The CDR3 DNA is TGCAGTGCTAGAGGGACTAGCGGACAAGAGACCCAGTACTTC. It translates to CSARGTSGQETQYF.